This note documents a single T cell receptor beta chain sequence. CDR3 length: 14 amino acids. TCRdb re-called the 5' RACE reads and catalogs CDR3 proteins one per entry, DNA excluded. The sample table sets out a few hundred thousand distinct CDR3 sequences. This sample was included in a study of T cells expressing NK-cell markers. The origin of this receptor is a man younger than 30 in good health. Source material: blood T cells: a sorted CD56 or NKG2C T cell subset, CD4+ or CD8+ T cells, or bulk PBMC T cells (not recorded which). This chain uses TRBV12-3 or TRBV12-4 with TRBJ1-5; lacking DNA, the TRBD1 call made by TCRdb goes unchecked. The CDR3 sequence: CASSLGTVNQPQHF.